This record concerns one T cell receptor beta chain sequence. These data come from a study of blood T cell repertoires in COVID-19. This CDR3 comprises 15 residues. From germline, CDR1 is SGHTA and CDR2 FQGNSA. Deletions cut 5 bases from V and 1 base from J, with 14 bases between. The repertoire was sequenced with immunoSEQ multiplex PCR; TCRdb's copy has only in-frame clones and lacks some. The repertoire has 140,000 to 150,000 clones, roughly 84% of them found once; the top ten carry roughly 10%. The TCR originated in a man aged 60-69 years with active or convalescent COVID-19. The rearrangement links TRBV7-2 to TRBJ1-2; D not resolved. The sequenced sample consisted of peripheral blood. CDR3 amino acids: CASSPTREINYGYTF. CDR3 nucleotide sequence: TGTGCCAGCAGCCCCACCCGGGAGATTAACTATGGCTACACCTTC. Variable domain in full (rest from reference TRBV7-2 and TRBJ1-2): GAGVSQSPSNKVTEKGKDVELRCDPISGHTALYWYRQSLGQGLEFLIYFQGNSAPDKSGLPSDRFSAERTGGSVSTLTIQRTQQEDSAVYLCASSPTREINYGYTFGSGTRLTVV.